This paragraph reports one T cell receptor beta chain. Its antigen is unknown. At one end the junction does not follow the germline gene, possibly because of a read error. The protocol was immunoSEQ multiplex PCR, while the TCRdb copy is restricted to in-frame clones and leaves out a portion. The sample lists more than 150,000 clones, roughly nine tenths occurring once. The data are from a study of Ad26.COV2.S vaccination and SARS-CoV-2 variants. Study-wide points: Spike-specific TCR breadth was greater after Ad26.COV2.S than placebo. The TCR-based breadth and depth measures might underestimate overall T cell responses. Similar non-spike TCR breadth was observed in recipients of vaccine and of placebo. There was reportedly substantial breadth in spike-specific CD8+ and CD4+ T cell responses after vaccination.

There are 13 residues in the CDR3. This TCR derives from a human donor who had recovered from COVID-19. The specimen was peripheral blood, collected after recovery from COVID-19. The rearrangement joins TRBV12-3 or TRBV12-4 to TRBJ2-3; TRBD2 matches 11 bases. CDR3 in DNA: TGTGCCAGCAGTTTAGGCCCTAGCGGGGGGCCGCGGTTT. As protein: CASSLGPSGGPRF.